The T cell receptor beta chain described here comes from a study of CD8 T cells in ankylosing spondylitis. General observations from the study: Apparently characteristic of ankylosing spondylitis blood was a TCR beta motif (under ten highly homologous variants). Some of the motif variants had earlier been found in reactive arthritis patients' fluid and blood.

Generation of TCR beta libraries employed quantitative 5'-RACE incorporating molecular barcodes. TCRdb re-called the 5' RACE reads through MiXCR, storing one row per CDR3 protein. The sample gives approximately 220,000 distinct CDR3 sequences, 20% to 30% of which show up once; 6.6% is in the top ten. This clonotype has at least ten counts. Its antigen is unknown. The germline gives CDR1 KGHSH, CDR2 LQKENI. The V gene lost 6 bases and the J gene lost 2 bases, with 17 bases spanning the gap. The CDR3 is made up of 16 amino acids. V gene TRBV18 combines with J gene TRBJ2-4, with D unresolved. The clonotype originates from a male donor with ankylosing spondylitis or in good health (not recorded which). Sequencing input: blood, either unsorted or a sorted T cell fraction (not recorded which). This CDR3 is CASSFTTPGTKNIQYF. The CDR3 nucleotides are TGTGCCAGCTCCTTCACTACCCCCGGTACCAAAAACATTCAGTACTTC.